The TCR beta chain described here comes from a study of shared clonotypes between healthy human individuals. Findings of the study overall: Represented diversity, genetic and exposure-history alike, was limited by few donors.

There were no recent acute infections or vaccinations among the donors, who were healthy HIV-negative adults. For each subset, genomic DNA was distributed in equal portions over several immunoSEQ plates. Profiled with immunoSEQ multiplex PCR; TCRdb holds only in-frame clones, not every one. The repertoire holds 450,000 to 600,000 clones, with about four fifths as singletons. Germline V gives CDR1 ENHRY, CDR2 SYGVKD. This CDR3 comprises 15 residues. Trimming took off 10 bases at V and 0 bases at J, with 16 bases between the two ends. On this clone itself: Its antigen is as yet unknown.

The V gene is TRBV10-3, the J gene TRBJ2-1; perhaps D is TRBD1 or TRBD2 (5 bases each). Sequenced sample: PBMCs. This TCR was recovered from a woman aged 40 to 55 in good health. Some clones in this sample may be carry-over from other donors' samples. CDR3 DNA: TGTGCCACCGACGGGGCCCCCAGCTCCTACAATGAGCAGTTCTTC. Protein sequence: CATDGAPSSYNEQFF.